This TCR beta chain was sequenced in a study of metastatic and nonmetastatic thyroid tumors. Study-level information: Across peripheral blood and tumor or nodule tissue samples taken from malignant and benign thyroid patients, the repertoires were compared with one another.

Findings and limits, study-wide: Reports indicated that malignant thyroid tumors showed significantly higher TCR beta diversity than benign nodules did, in blood and tumor.

Original handling: A classifier of distant metastasis in papillary thyroid cancer was built from CDR3 differences (across clinicopathological groups). TCRdb re-called the PCR reads with MiXCR. The V and J calls were determined by TCRdb, not by the authors. The profile shows 70,000 or so clones, 14% of them singletons. None of the patients had undergone any treatment ahead of thyroid surgery. The V end lost 5 bases, the J end lost 5 bases, and 16 bases lay between the germline ends. The CDR3 length is 14 residues. CDR1 MRHNA and CDR2 SNTAGT come from the germline V gene. This clone appeared a few times. Its antigen is undetermined.

The material sequenced was blood. This chain uses TRBV6-4 with TRBJ2-7; D not resolved. The clonotype comes from a male donor with papillary thyroid cancer or a benign thyroid nodule (not recorded which). Some clones in this sample may be carry-over from other donors' samples. DNA of the CDR3: TGTGCCAGCAGTCCCCGAGACATTCAGGACGAGCAGTACTTC. Translating it yields CASSPRDIQDEQYF.